The next 17 T cell receptor beta chains were all read from a single sample in a study of T cell repertoires in cytomegalovirus infection. One entry per CDR3 protein, called by TCRdb with MiXCR from the reads. The profile shows roughly 250,000 distinct CDR3 sequences, about 23% of them singletons. The sample consisted of CD8+ T cells from PBMCs. These receptors were obtained from a human donor in good health (CMV status not recorded). Some clones in this sample may be carry-over from other donors' samples.

This clonotype was picked up many times. The rearrangement links TRBV28 to TRBJ2-3; D might be TRBD1 or TRBD2, each matching 5 bases. The ends were cut back, 7 bases at V and 4 bases at J, with 12 bases in the middle. Germline V gene data show CDR1 as MDHEN and CDR2 as SYDVKM. The CDR3 loop spans 13 amino acids. CDR3 region: CASIAWGSDTQYF. In DNA form, the CDR3 reads TGTGCCAGCATTGCCTGGGGGTCAGATACGCAGTATTTT. The full variable domain, with the rest looked up from reference TRBV28 and TRBJ2-3, is DVKVTQSSRYLVKRTGEKVFLECVQDMDHENMFWYRQDPGLGLRLIYFSYDVKMKEKGDIPEGYSVSREKKERFSLILESASTNQTSMYLCASIAWGSDTQYFGPGTRLTVL.

The chain uses TRBV6-6 and TRBJ2-1; TRBD1 matches at 9 bases. The CDR3 extends over 13 amino acids. V lost 7 bases, J lost 4 bases, and 2 bases stayed unmatched. Germline loops: CDR1 MNHNY, CDR2 SVGAGI (reference sequence). CDR3 sequence reads: CASIGTGYNEQFF. In DNA form, the CDR3 reads TGTGCCAGCATCGGGACAGGGTACAATGAGCAGTTCTTC.

This clonotype occurred a few times. The V gene is TRBV2, the J gene TRBJ2-5; TRBD2 matches 11 bases. The CDR3 totals 15 residues. Germline-derived CDR1 and CDR2 are SNHLY and FYNNEI. The ends lost 6 bases at V and 2 bases at J; junction bases unmatched: 5. CDR3 region: CASRATSGGQETQYF. The DNA of the CDR3 is TGTGCCAGCAGGGCTACTAGCGGGGGACAAGAGACCCAGTACTTC.

This clonotype was seen a handful of times. The chain uses TRBV20-1 and TRBJ2-7, with a weak D call TRBD2 (6 bases). Germline assignment: CDR1 DFQATT and CDR2 SNEGSKA (reference sequence). The CDR3 runs 15 residues. V gave up 1 base and J gave up 4 bases, with 17 bases separating them. The CDR3 loop reads CSARGPGLPLYEQYF. CDR3 sequence (DNA): TGCAGTGCTAGAGGACCGGGACTCCCACTTTACGAGCAGTACTTC.

This clonotype was counted many times. The rearrangement joins TRBV11-1 to TRBJ2-1, with no clear D. CDR1 and CDR2 from the germline V gene are SGHAT and FQDESV (reference sequence). V was pared by 1 base and J by 7 bases, with 11 bases between. The CDR3 contains 14 residues. In DNA form, the CDR3 reads TGTGCCAGCAGCTTAGGGCTAAGTGAAAATGAGCAGTTCTTC. Encoded protein: CASSLGLSENEQFF.

The V call is TRBV7-9, the J call TRBJ2-1; D ambiguous. The germline V gene encodes CDR1 SEHNR and CDR2 FQNEAQ (reference sequence). V shed 5 bases and J shed 8 bases, with 16 bases lying between them. The CDR3 length is 14 residues. The CDR3 sequence: CASSNIDDGDEQFF. CDR3 bases: TGTGCCAGCAGCAATATAGACGACGGCGATGAGCAGTTCTTC.

This clonotype occurred many times. The chain joins TRBV7-6 to TRBJ2-7, with unresolved D. V was cut by 10 bases and J by 5 bases, with 18 bases left in between. Germline CDR1 is SGHVS and CDR2 is FNYEAQ. This CDR3 is built from 13 residues. The DNA of the CDR3 is TGTGCCATCCTCCCGGTTCAGGTCCACGAGCAGTACTTC. It is translated as CAILPVQVHEQYF.

The chain has TRBV5-1 and TRBJ1-5, with 8 positions matching TRBD1. Trimming at V came to 4 bases and at J to 5 bases, leaving 11 bases not matched to a gene. Germline loops: CDR1 SGHRS, CDR2 YFSETQ. There are 16 residues in the CDR3. The CDR3: CASSPRTDRDHQPQHF. In DNA, the CDR3 is TGCGCCAGCAGCCCAAGGACGGACAGGGATCATCAGCCCCAGCATTTT.

In DNA, the CDR3 is TGTGCCAGCAGTGGGTCCTCCGACGTTCTGAACACTGAAGCTTTCTTT. As protein: CASSGSSDVLNTEAFF. The chain uses TRBV2 and TRBJ1-1; D unresolved. Germline CDR1 reads SNHLY; CDR2 reads FYNNEI. This CDR3 contains 16 residues. V lost 4 bases and J lost 0, with 15 bases in between. Variable domain in full (rest from reference TRBV2 and TRBJ1-1): EPEVTQTPSHQVTQMGQEVILRCVPISNHLYFYWYRQILGQKVEFLVSFYNNEISEKSEIFDDQFSVERPDGSNFTLKIRSTKLEDSAMYFCASSGSSDVLNTEAFFGQGTRLTVV.

This chain links TRBV14 with TRBJ2-2, with TRBD2 as a possible D gene (5 bases). This CDR3 spans 16 amino acids. Germline CDR1 is SGHDN and CDR2 is FVKESK. V lost 3 bases to trimming and J lost 7 bases, with 18 bases between them. Written as DNA, the CDR3 is TGTGCCAGCAGCCAGGGTCCCTACGGAGGCAACGGGGAGCTGTTTTTT. This gives the protein CASSQGPYGGNGELFF.

There are many counts of this clonotype. The V call is TRBV5-4, the J call TRBJ1-1, with D perhaps matching TRBD1 (5 bases). The germline CDR1 and CDR2 sequences are SGHNT and YYREEE (reference sequence). The CDR3 loop spans 14 amino acids. Trimming left V 0 bases short and J 6 bases short, with 12 bases between. The CDR3 DNA reads as TGTGCCAGCAGCTTGGTGGGGACGGAGCCTGAAGCTTTCTTT. Protein: CASSLVGTEPEAFF.

The chain links TRBV11-2 to TRBJ2-3, with unresolved D. V was pared by 8 bases and J by 0 bases, with 6 bases between. CDR1 is SGHAT and CDR2 is FQNNGV in the germline V gene. The CDR3 extends over 12 amino acids. The CDR3 nucleotides read TGTGCCAGCGAAGGGAGCACAGATACGCAGTATTTT. Encoded protein: CASEGSTDTQYF.

This clonotype was seen more than once but under ten times. The genes are TRBV14 and TRBJ2-1; D is possibly TRBD2 (5 bases). Trimming removed 0 bases from V and 9 bases from J, with 6 bases in between. The CDR3 has 12 residues. Germline V CDR1 and CDR2: SGHDN, FVKESK. The CDR3 sequence: CASSQEAVEQFF. The CDR3 nucleotides are TGTGCCAGCAGCCAAGAAGCGGTTGAGCAGTTCTTC.

This clonotype turned up a few times. V and J are TRBV19 and TRBJ2-1; tentative D call: TRBD2 (6 bases). Trimming stripped 6 bases from V and 7 bases from J, with 16 bases between. There are 14 residues in the CDR3. Germline CDR1 and CDR2: LNHDA and SQIVND (reference sequence). CDR3 in DNA: TGTGCCAGTAGCGCTCCGCGGGGTTGGAATGAGCAGTTCTTC. Its protein product is CASSAPRGWNEQFF.

V is TRBV12-3 or TRBV12-4 and J is TRBJ2-4; 8 positions match TRBD2. Unmatched junction bases numbered 5, after V lost 4 bases and J lost 6 bases. This CDR3 region has 14 residues. The CDR3 region is CASSSPGGGNIQYF. The CDR3 nucleotides are TGTGCCAGCAGTTCCCCGGGGGGGGGAAACATTCAGTACTTC.

The gene calls are TRBV24-1 and TRBJ2-3, with D possibly TRBD1 on 6 matching bases. Trimming removed 7 bases from V and 5 bases from J, with 18 bases in between. The CDR3 runs to 15 residues. The V gene's germline CDR1 is KGHDR and CDR2 SFDVKD. CDR3 DNA: TGTGCCACCAGCACGGGATACAGGGAAATAGATACGCAGTATTTT. Translation gives CATSTGYREIDTQYF.

This chain uses TRBV20-1 with TRBJ2-1; 10 bases match TRBD2. The CDR3 covers 14 residues. Losses at the gene ends were 5 bases for V and 9 bases for J; bases not matched to a gene: 10. The germline CDR1 and CDR2 sequences are DFQATT and SNEGSKA (reference sequence). Here the CDR3 DNA reads TGCAGTGCTCGGAGTGGACTAGCGGCGTTTGAGCAGTTCTTC. This encodes CSARSGLAAFEQFF.